This T cell receptor (beta chain) was observed in a study of T-cell memory formation after mild COVID-19. Whole-study results and caveats: Mainly CM and EM harbored the contracting CD4+ clones; mainly EMRA harbored the CD8+ ones. Balance between CD4 and CD8 was seen in clones contracting day 15 to 85, and a CD4+ lean was seen in later expanders.

From germline, CDR1 is LGHNA and CDR2 YSLEER. Trimming took off 4 bases at V and 6 bases at J, with 16 bases between the two ends. This CDR3 has 15 amino acids. TCRdb called the 5' RACE reads again in MiXCR, with one record for every CDR3 protein. The table lists fewer than 400,000 distinct CDR3 sequences, 13% of them singletons, with 20% to 25% in the top ten. A remark on this clonotype: Its cognate antigen is unknown.

This receptor was identified in a young man who had mild COVID-19 (a few samples of this study predate the infection). Cell type and time point are not known. Sequenced input: PBMCs or a T cell subset sorted from them (not recorded which). This sequence joins TRBV4-3 and TRBJ2-1; D possibly corresponds to TRBD2 (5 bases). CDR3 sequence: CASSPDLHLSNEQFF. CDR3 coding DNA: TGCGCCAGCAGCCCGGACTTGCACCTAAGCAATGAGCAGTTCTTC.